This passage covers 17 T cell receptor beta chains from one sample sequenced in a study of T cell repertoires in ileal Crohn's disease (dated by TCRdb to between 2018 and 2021). The library was produced with the immunoSEQ multiplex PCR assay. Entries here come from immuneACCESS through TCRdb and include only in-frame sequences with V and J called. Some clones fail to appear in such tables; in the studies checked, an unresolved V gene covers under half of the shortfall, and the cause of the remainder is unknown. A total of around 1,800 clones appear in this sample, 80% to 90% of them only once. The top ten hold 15% to 20% of the sample. Per the publication, the time point label means: inflamed ileum from the surgical specimen. The sample consisted of ileal tissue. The origin of the receptors is an adult with Crohn's disease.

The CDR3: CASTIRQGAEAFF. The CDR3 coding sequence is TGTGCCAGCACCATTAGACAGGGCGCTGAAGCTTTCTTT. The chain carries TRBV7-9 and TRBJ1-1; 7 bases are a match to TRBD1. Germline V gene sequence: CDR1 SEHNR, CDR2 FQNEAQ (reference sequence). The length of the CDR3 is 13 residues. V was pared by 7 bases and J by 6 bases, with 8 bases of the junction left unmatched.

J is TRBJ1-1 and V is TRBV10-1; no firm D call. This CDR3 has 15 amino acids. Looked up from germline, CDR1 is WNHNN and CDR2 is SYGVQD (reference sequence). Between the trimmed V and J ends, which lost 4 bases and 0 bases, there was a span of 12 bases. The CDR3, as DNA: TGCGCCAGCAGTGCGGGATCGGCCATGAACACTGAAGCTTTCTTT. Protein: CASSAGSAMNTEAFF.

V gene TRBV6-5 combines with J gene TRBJ2-3; 10 nucleotides line up with TRBD1. J lost 4 bases, V lost 0 bases, and 4 bases had no gene match. Germline values: CDR1 MNHEY, CDR2 SVGAGI. The CDR3 extends over 16 amino acids. The CDR3 loop reads CASSYSGTGDADTQYF. The CDR3 DNA reads TGTGCCAGCAGTTACTCCGGGACAGGGGATGCAGATACGCAGTATTTT.

The chain uses TRBV28 and TRBJ1-1; D perhaps matches TRBD1 (6 bases). Trimming took off 3 bases at V and 3 bases at J, with 11 bases between the two ends. Germline-derived CDR1 and CDR2 are MDHEN and SYDVKM. The CDR3 consists of 14 residues. The CDR3 sequence is CASSFRDIYTEAFF. As DNA, the CDR3 is TGTGCCAGCAGTTTCCGGGACATCTACACTGAAGCTTTCTTT.

The chain combines TRBV18 with TRBJ1-1; D remains ambiguous. Trimming shortened V by 1 base and J by 5 bases, and 11 bases separated the two germline ends. This CDR3 contains 14 residues. CDR1 and CDR2 (germline): KGHSH, LQKENI. This CDR3 reads CASSPLIGVTEAFF. The CDR3 bases are TGTGCCAGCTCACCACTGATAGGTGTAACTGAAGCTTTCTTT.

The CDR3 here is CASSRDSADGEQYF. DNA of the CDR3: TGCGCCAGCAGCCGGGACAGCGCGGATGGCGAGCAGTACTTC. The chain recombines TRBV10-1 with TRBJ2-7; 7 positions match TRBD1. CDR1 and CDR2 (germline): WNHNN, SYGVQD (reference sequence). The junction had 11 bases not matched to a gene; V was cut back by 6 bases and J by 6 bases. CDR3 length: 14 amino acids.

CDR3 amino acids: CASSLDREGYNEQFF. Here the CDR3 DNA reads TGTGCCAGCAGCTTAGATCGGGAGGGTTACAATGAGCAGTTCTTC. The rearrangement links TRBV11-3 to TRBJ2-1; 8 positions match TRBD2. The germline V gene encodes CDR1 SGHNT and CDR2 YENEEA. This CDR3 is built from 15 residues. Trimming removed 0 bases from V and 4 bases from J; junction bases left unmatched: 2. Supplemented by reference TRBV11-3 and TRBJ2-1, the full variable domain reads EAGVVQSPRYKIIEKKQPVAFWCNPISGHNTLYWYLQNLGQGPELLIRYENEEAVDDSQLPKDRFSAERLKGVDSTLKIQPAELGDSAVYLCASSLDREGYNEQFFGPGTRLTVL.

This clone appeared once. In nucleotides, the CDR3 is TGTGCCAGCAGTTACTCGCCGACAGGGGGGTACGAGCAGTACTTC. It codes for CASSYSPTGGYEQYF. This sequence joins TRBV6-5 and TRBJ2-7; 9 bases line up with TRBD1. The V gene end was trimmed by 0 bases and the J gene end by 4 bases; junction bases not matched to a gene: 4. The CDR3 runs to 15 residues. Per germline, CDR1 MNHEY and CDR2 SVGAGI.

The J gene is TRBJ1-6, the V gene TRBV28; perhaps TRBD1 as D (6 bases). V gave up 6 bases and J gave up 3 bases, with 12 bases separating them. The germline CDR1 and CDR2 sequences are MDHEN and SYDVKM. The CDR3 has 15 amino acids. The CDR3 reads CASRRGHYYNSPLHF. The CDR3 nucleotides are TGTGCCAGCAGGAGGGGACACTACTATAATTCACCCCTCCACTTT.

V usage is TRBV18 and J usage is TRBJ1-2; D is unresolved. Germline values: CDR1 KGHSH, CDR2 LQKENI. Deletions cut 2 bases from V and 4 bases from J, with 11 bases between. The CDR3 contains 14 residues. The CDR3 loop reads CASSPGSEGYGYTF. The CDR3 DNA reads TGTGCCAGCTCACCAGGGTCCGAAGGCTATGGCTACACCTTC.

The gene calls are TRBV4-1 and TRBJ2-3, with D perhaps matching TRBD1 or TRBD2 (6 bases each). This CDR3 has 16 residues. Trimming removed 5 bases from V and 1 base from J, with 16 bases in between. The V gene's germline CDR1 is MGHRA and CDR2 YSYEKL. The CDR3 here is CASSAGRGLGTDTQYF. The CDR3 region has the DNA TGCGCCAGCAGCGCCGGACGGGGGCTAGGCACAGATACGCAGTATTTT.

As concerns this clone: Other DNA sequences of this sample code for an identical CDR3. The chain is built from TRBV5-6 and TRBJ2-2; D unclear. The CDR3 totals 14 residues. Germline-derived CDR1 and CDR2 are SGHDT and YYEEEE. V lost 1 base and J 8 bases, leaving 12 bases between the germline ends. In DNA form, the CDR3 reads TGTGCCAGCAGCTTGTGGGGTACTGTTGGGGAGCTGTTTTTT. This encodes CASSLWGTVGELFF. The full variable domain, completed using reference TRBV5-6 and TRBJ2-2, is DAGVTQSPTHLIKTRGQQVTLRCSPKSGHDTVSWYQQALGQGPQFIFQYYEEEERQRGNFPDRFSGHQFPNYSSELNVNALLLGDSALYLCASSLWGTVGELFFGEGSRLTVL.

A remark on this clone: The identical CDR3 is also encoded by other nucleotide sequences in the sample. The chain is built from TRBV7-3 and TRBJ2-5, with 9 bases lining up with TRBD2. This CDR3 comprises 15 residues. The V and J ends lost 2 bases and 5 bases, in that order; junction bases with no gene match: 6. CDR1 SGHTA and CDR2 FQGTGA come from the germline V gene. The CDR3, as DNA: TGTGCCAGCAGCTTAGGGGCGGGAGGGCTGGAGACCCAGTACTTC. The encoded protein is CASSLGAGGLETQYF.

In nucleotides, the CDR3 is TGTGCCAGCTCACCACTAACAGGGGATGAGCAGTTCTTC. Translated: CASSPLTGDEQFF. V and J are TRBV18 and TRBJ2-1; TRBD1 agrees at 7 bases. After removal of 1 base from V and 8 bases from J, the junction contained 2 bases not matched to a gene. There are 13 residues in the CDR3. Germline values: CDR1 KGHSH, CDR2 LQKENI.

This clone has only a few counts. This chain joins TRBV30 and TRBJ2-2; no clear D gene. The length of the CDR3 is 13 residues. V gave up 0 bases and J gave up 1 base, with 3 bases separating them. Per the germline V gene, CDR1 is GTSNPN and CDR2 is SVGIG (reference sequence). This chain's CDR3 is CAWSVENTGELFF. The DNA for the CDR3 is TGTGCCTGGAGTGTAGAGAACACCGGGGAGCTGTTTTTT.

With regard to this clone: Mismatch with germline at one junction end may stem from a read error. Additional DNA sequences in this sample encode the identical CDR3. The rearrangement uses TRBV6-5 and TRBJ1-1, with D possibly being TRBD1 (6 bases). In germline, CDR1 is MNHEY, CDR2 SVGAGI. The CDR3 has 13 residues. The CDR3 nucleotides are TGTGCCAGCAGAGTGACAGGCAACACTGAGGCTTTCTTT. It specifies CASRVTGNTEAFF.

The chain has TRBV5-1 and TRBJ2-1; TRBD2 agrees at 14 bases. Trimming removed 6 bases from V and 6 bases from J; junction bases left unmatched: 5. CDR1 and CDR2 (germline): SGHRS, YFSETQ. This CDR3 is built from 15 residues. CDR3 sequence (DNA): TGCGCCAGCACCATAGGGACTAGCGGGAGCAATGAGCAGTTCTTC. Translating gives CASTIGTSGSNEQFF.